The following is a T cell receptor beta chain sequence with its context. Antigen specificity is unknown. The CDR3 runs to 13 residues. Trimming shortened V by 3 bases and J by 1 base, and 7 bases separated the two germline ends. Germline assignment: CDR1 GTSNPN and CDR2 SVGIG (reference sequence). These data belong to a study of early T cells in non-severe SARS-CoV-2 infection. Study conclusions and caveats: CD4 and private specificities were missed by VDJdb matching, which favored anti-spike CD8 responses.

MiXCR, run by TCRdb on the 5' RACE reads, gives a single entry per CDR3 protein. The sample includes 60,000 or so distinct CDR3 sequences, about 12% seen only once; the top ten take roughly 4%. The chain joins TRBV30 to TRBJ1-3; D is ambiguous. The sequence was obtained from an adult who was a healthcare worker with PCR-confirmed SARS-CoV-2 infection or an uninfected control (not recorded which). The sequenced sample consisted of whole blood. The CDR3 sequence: CAWSFPSGNTIYF. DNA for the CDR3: TGTGCCTGGAGCTTCCCTTCTGGAAACACCATATATTTT.